A single sample gave rise to the 16 T cell receptor beta chains below, sequenced in a study of cytomegalovirus exposure and HLA in healthy donors. Primers included in the PCR were 60 Vbeta and 13 Jbeta primers. The repertoire was sequenced with immunoSEQ multiplex PCR; TCRdb's copy has only in-frame clones and lacks some. The table has 65,000 or so clones, 70% to 85% seen once. Sequencing was done on a sample of PBMCs. The source of these receptors is a middle-aged woman in good health and CMV-seropositive.

The rearrangement joins TRBV29-1 to TRBJ2-1, with 12 nucleotides matching TRBD2. V shed 1 base and J 2 bases; nucleotides not matched to a gene: 0. The CDR3 runs 15 residues. Per germline, CDR1 SQVTM and CDR2 ANQGSEA. DNA of the CDR3: TGCAGCGTTGAAGGGACTAGCGGGGCCTACAATGAGCAGTTCTTC. The encoded protein is CSVEGTSGAYNEQFF.

This chain links TRBV4-3 with TRBJ2-7, with 7 bases matching TRBD1. Trimming at V came to 0 bases and at J to 3 bases, leaving 5 bases not matched to a gene. CDR3 length: 15 residues. CDR1 is LGHNA, CDR2 YSLEER, per germline. The DNA for the CDR3 is TGCGCCAGCAGCCAAGATTGGACAGGATACTACGAGCAGTACTTC. This translates into CASSQDWTGYYEQYF.

The rearrangement links TRBV7-6 to TRBJ2-3, with D unresolved. CDR1 SGHVS and CDR2 FNYEAQ come from the germline V gene. The germline V and J ends were trimmed by 0 bases and 6 bases, with 13 bases remaining between them. The CDR3 covers 15 residues. The CDR3 reads CASSLAHSYGDTQYF. The DNA for the CDR3 is TGTGCCAGCAGCTTAGCGCACTCGTACGGGGATACGCAGTATTTT.

CDR3 residues: CASSYRGGRLAFF. The CDR3 nucleotides are TGTGCCAGCAGTTACCGAGGGGGCAGGCTAGCTTTCTTT. The chain recombines TRBV6-5 with TRBJ1-1, with 7 bases aligning to TRBD1. J lost 10 bases, V lost 2 bases, and 7 bases had no gene match. Germline V gene lookup returns CDR1 MNHEY and CDR2 SVGAGI. The CDR3 extends over 13 amino acids.

V and J are TRBV10-3 and TRBJ2-3, with 10 bases matching TRBD2. Germline CDR1 is ENHRY and CDR2 is SYGVKD. V shed 6 bases and J 4 bases; nucleotides not matched to a gene: 10. This CDR3 region has 16 residues. In DNA, the CDR3 is TGTGCCATCAGCCTAGGCAGCGGGGGGGTTCCAGATACGCAGTATTTT. Protein: CAISLGSGGVPDTQYF.

V gene TRBV6-6 combines with J gene TRBJ2-7; D ambiguous. CDR1 MNHNY and CDR2 SVGAGI come from the germline V gene (reference sequence). The CDR3 is 12 residues long. The V end was cut by 4 bases, the J end by 7 bases, with 11 bases between. This chain's CDR3 is CASSFNPGEQYF. For the CDR3, the DNA is TGTGCCAGCAGTTTCAACCCCGGGGAGCAGTACTTC.

The chain is built from TRBV5-6 and TRBJ2-7, with 7 bases lining up with TRBD1. The CDR3 covers 14 residues. With 1 base clipped from V and 7 bases from J, the junction kept 8 bases outside the gene matches. Germline loops: CDR1 SGHDT, CDR2 YYEEEE. The CDR3, as DNA: TGTGCCAGCAGCTTGATCAGGGGGATGGGGGAGCAGTACTTC. This translates into CASSLIRGMGEQYF.

The rearrangement joins TRBV19 to TRBJ1-5; 7 positions match TRBD1. CDR3 length: 15 residues. Per the germline V gene, CDR1 is LNHDA and CDR2 is SQIVND (reference sequence). The trim removed 6 bases at V and 2 bases at J, leaving 7 bases unmatched. DNA of the CDR3: TGTGCCAGTAGCCGAGGACAGGCGCGCAATCAGCCCCAGCATTTT. Its protein product is CASSRGQARNQPQHF.

The genes are TRBV7-3 and TRBJ2-2, with 8 nucleotides matching TRBD2. The germline CDR1 and CDR2 sequences are SGHTA and FQGTGA. The CDR3 runs 15 residues. With 5 bases clipped from V and 6 bases from J, the junction kept 8 bases outside the gene matches. CDR3 amino acids: CASSKIIGRAGELFF. CDR3 bases: TGTGCCAGCAGCAAAATTATCGGGAGGGCCGGGGAGCTGTTTTTT.

The chain uses TRBV7-2 and TRBJ2-1, with D possibly TRBD2 on 7 matching bases. CDR1 SGHTA and CDR2 FQGNSA come from the germline V gene. Trimming cost V 8 bases and J 4 bases, with 18 bases left between them. This CDR3 region has 15 residues. CDR3 in amino acids: CASRRGGARYNEQFF. CDR3 sequence (DNA): TGTGCCAGCCGTCGTGGGGGGGCCAGGTACAATGAGCAGTTCTTC.

The chain links TRBV7-8 to TRBJ1-5; the D gene is possibly TRBD1 (5 bases). Germline V gene data show CDR1 as SGHVS and CDR2 as FQNEAQ. CDR3 length equals 15 residues. V was trimmed by 5 bases and J by 4 bases, leaving 15 bases between them. The CDR3, as DNA: TGTGCCAGCAGCCCGACCCCCCCAGGGAATCAGCCCCAGCATTTT. Its protein product is CASSPTPPGNQPQHF. Supplemented by reference TRBV7-8 and TRBJ1-5, the full variable domain reads GAGVSQSPRYKVAKRGQDVALRCDPISGHVSLFWYQQALGQGPEFLTYFQNEAQLDKSGLPSDRFFAERPEGSVSTLKIQRTQQEDSAVYLCASSPTPPGNQPQHFGDGTRLSIL.

V and J are TRBV25-1 and TRBJ1-2, with a weak D call TRBD1 (6 bases). V shed 3 bases and J shed 5 bases, with 7 bases lying between them. Germline V gene lookup returns CDR1 MGHDK and CDR2 SYGVNS. CDR3 length equals 12 residues. The CDR3: CASSDQGYGYTF. CDR3 coding DNA: TGTGCCAGCAGTGATCAGGGGTATGGCTACACCTTC.

V gene TRBV6-1 combines with J gene TRBJ2-3; D is perhaps TRBD1 (6 bases). Trimming stripped 4 bases from V and 3 bases from J, with 14 bases between. Germline V gene sequence: CDR1 MNHNS, CDR2 SASEGT. The CDR3 runs to 15 residues. For the CDR3, the DNA is TGTGCCAGCAGTGTAACAGGGCGCGGGACAGATACGCAGTATTTT. Translating it yields CASSVTGRGTDTQYF.

The CDR3 nucleotides are TGTGCCAGCAGCCTACAGGATTACACTGAAGCTTTCTTT. This gives the protein CASSLQDYTEAFF. This rearrangement joins TRBV6-6 to TRBJ1-1; tentative D call: TRBD1 (5 bases). Trimming left V 6 bases short and J 3 bases short, with 11 bases between. Germline assignment: CDR1 MNHNY and CDR2 SVGAGI (reference sequence). The CDR3 is made up of 13 amino acids.

This chain links TRBV9 with TRBJ2-6, with TRBD2 as a possible D gene (6 bases). V was pared by 3 bases and J by 1 base, with 11 bases between. Germline V gives CDR1 SGDLS, CDR2 YYNGEE. The CDR3 consists of 16 residues. The CDR3 DNA follows: TGTGCCAGCAGCGCAAACCGGGGGTCTGGGGCCAACGTCCTGACTTTC. Its protein product is CASSANRGSGANVLTF.

The V and J genes are TRBV5-8 and TRBJ1-2; D unclear. V lost 4 bases and J 4 bases, leaving 11 bases between the germline ends. Germline CDR1 reads SGHTS; CDR2 reads YDEGEE. The CDR3 is made up of 13 amino acids. The CDR3 DNA reads as TGTGCCAGCAGCCGGGGTGAGCGCTATGGCTACACCTTC. This gives the protein CASSRGERYGYTF.